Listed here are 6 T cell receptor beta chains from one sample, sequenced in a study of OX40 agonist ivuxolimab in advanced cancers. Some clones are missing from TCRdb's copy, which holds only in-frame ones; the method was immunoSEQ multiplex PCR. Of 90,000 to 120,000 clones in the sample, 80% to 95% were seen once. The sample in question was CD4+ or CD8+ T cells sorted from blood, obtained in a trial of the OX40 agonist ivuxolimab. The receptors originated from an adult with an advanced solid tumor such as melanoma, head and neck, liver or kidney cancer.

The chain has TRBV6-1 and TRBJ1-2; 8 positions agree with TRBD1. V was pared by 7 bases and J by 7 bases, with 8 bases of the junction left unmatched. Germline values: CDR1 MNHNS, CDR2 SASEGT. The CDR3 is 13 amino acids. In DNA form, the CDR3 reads TGTGCCAGCAACAACGGACAGGGCGCTGGCTACACCTTC. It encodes CASNNGQGAGYTF.

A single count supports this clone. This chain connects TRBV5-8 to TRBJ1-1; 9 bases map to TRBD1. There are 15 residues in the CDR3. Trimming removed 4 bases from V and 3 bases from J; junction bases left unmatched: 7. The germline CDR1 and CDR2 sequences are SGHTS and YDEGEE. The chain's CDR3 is CASSPVGQGYTEAFF. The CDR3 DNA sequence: TGTGCCAGCAGCCCCGTGGGACAGGGATACACTGAAGCTTTCTTT.

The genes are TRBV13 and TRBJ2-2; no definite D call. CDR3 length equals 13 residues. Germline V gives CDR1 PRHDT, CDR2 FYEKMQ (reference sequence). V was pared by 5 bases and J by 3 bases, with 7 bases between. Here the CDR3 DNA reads TGTGCCAGCAGCCCCGACTACACCGGGGAGCTGTTTTTT. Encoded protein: CASSPDYTGELFF.

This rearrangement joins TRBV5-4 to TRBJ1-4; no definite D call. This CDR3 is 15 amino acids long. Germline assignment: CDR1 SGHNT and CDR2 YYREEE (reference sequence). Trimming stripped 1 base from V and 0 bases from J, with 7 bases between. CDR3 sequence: CASSLPGSTNEKLFF. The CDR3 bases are TGTGCCAGCAGCTTGCCCGGTTCAACTAATGAAAAACTGTTTTTT.

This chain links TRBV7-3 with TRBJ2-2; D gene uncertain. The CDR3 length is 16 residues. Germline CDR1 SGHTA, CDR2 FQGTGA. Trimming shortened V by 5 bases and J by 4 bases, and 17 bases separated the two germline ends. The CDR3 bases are TGTGCCAGCAGCCGAGATGTTCTCCCTATCACCGGGGAGCTGTTTTTT. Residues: CASSRDVLPITGELFF.

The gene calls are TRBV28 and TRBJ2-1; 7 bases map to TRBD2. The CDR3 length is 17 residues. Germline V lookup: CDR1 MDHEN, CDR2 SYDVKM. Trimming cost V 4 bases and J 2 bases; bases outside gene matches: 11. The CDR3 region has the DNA TGTGCCAGCAGTTCCGGGGCTAGCGGTTTCACCTACAATGAGCAGTTCTTC. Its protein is CASSSGASGFTYNEQFF.